The 6 T cell receptor beta chains given below trace back to one sample, sequenced in a study of blood T cells in healthy people across ages. Primers used in a second PCR of about 6 to 11 cycles were a sample-barcoded 5' primer and a J-beta primer mix. TCRdb used MiXCR to reprocess the 5' RACE reads, holding one entry per CDR3 protein. The table lists 650,000 to 1,000,000 distinct CDR3 sequences, 35% to 60% of them singletons. Sequencing input: blood. The receptor set was obtained from a man older than 75 in good health.

Note on this clonotype: This may arise from a read error, as a much more abundant clone is one base away. The chain uses TRBV7-2 and TRBJ2-1; D might be TRBD2 (6 bases). The J call may be mistaken, given a closer DNA end match to TRBJ2-7. The CDR3 is made up of 16 amino acids. Germline CDR1 SGHTA, CDR2 FQGNSA. CDR3 loop: CASSLDFGSSYNEQYF. CDR3 nucleotides: TGTGCCAGCAGCTTAGATTTCGGGAGCTCCTACAATGAGCAGTACTTC.

This clonotype occurred a few times. The chain has TRBV5-1 and TRBJ2-5; perhaps TRBD2 as D (6 bases). CDR3 length: 16 residues. Trimming left V 8 bases short and J 2 bases short, with 22 bases between. Germline CDR1 SGHRS, CDR2 YFSETQ. CDR3 residues: CASCPHTRDLQETQYF. DNA of the CDR3: TGCGCCAGTTGCCCCCACACCCGGGACTTACAAGAGACCCAGTACTTC.

The V call is TRBV4-1, the J call TRBJ2-5; 8 bases are a match to TRBD2. The V gene end was trimmed by 0 bases and the J gene end by 6 bases; junction bases not matched to a gene: 12. Germline V gene lookup returns CDR1 MGHRA and CDR2 YSYEKL. The CDR3 contains 17 residues. CDR3 bases: TGCGCCAGCAGCCAAGATCTGCGGGGGGCGAGTTTAAAGACCCAGTACTTC. Protein product: CASSQDLRGASLKTQYF.

This clonotype was counted at least ten times. The chain couples TRBV29-1 to TRBJ2-3; 8 bases line up with TRBD2. The CDR3 runs 13 residues. The J segment lost 5 bases and the V segment lost 5 bases, leaving 6 bases of the junction unmatched. Germline V gene sequence: CDR1 SQVTM, CDR2 ANQGSEA. The CDR3 loop is CSVRWSGGDTQYF. CDR3 nucleotides: TGCAGCGTTCGCTGGAGCGGGGGAGATACGCAGTATTTT.

The rearrangement joins TRBV6-1 to TRBJ1-6; 10 bases map to TRBD1. Per the germline V gene, CDR1 is MNHNS and CDR2 is SASEGT. CDR3 length equals 14 residues. With V trimmed by 5 bases and J by 10 bases, 5 bases remained unmatched. CDR3 coding DNA: TGTGCCAGCAGTATGGGACAGGGGAACTCACCCCTCCACTTT. Translated, it gives CASSMGQGNSPLHF.

This chain connects TRBV7-9 to TRBJ2-3; D is uncertain. In germline, CDR1 is SEHNR, CDR2 FQNEAQ (reference sequence). The CDR3 length is 14 residues. V lost 5 bases and J lost 4, with 13 bases in between. CDR3 DNA sequence: TGTGCCAGCAGCCCCCGGGTGGGTGCAGATACGCAGTATTTT. Translated: CASSPRVGADTQYF.